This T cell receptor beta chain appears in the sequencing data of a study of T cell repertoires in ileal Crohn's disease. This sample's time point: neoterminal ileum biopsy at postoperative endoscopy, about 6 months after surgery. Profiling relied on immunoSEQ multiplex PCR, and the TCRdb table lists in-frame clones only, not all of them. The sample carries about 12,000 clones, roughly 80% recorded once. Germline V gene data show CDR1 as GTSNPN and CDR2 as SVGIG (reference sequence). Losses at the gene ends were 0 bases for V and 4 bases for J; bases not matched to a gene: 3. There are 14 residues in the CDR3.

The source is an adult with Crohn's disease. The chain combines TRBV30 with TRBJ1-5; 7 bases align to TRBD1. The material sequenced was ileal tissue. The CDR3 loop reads CAWSVGGLNQPQHF. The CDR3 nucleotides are TGTGCCTGGAGTGTAGGGGGCCTTAATCAGCCCCAGCATTTT.